This T cell receptor beta chain was recovered during a study of blood T cell repertoires in COVID-19. Across the whole study: From the United States, Italy and Spain came samples of acute and convalescent COVID-19. T cells, B-cell-depleted T cells, or PBMCs provided the cDNA or gDNA that served as material.

This clone was detected only once. Authors' methods: Reference gene primer amplification gave nucleated cell count estimates. TCRdb keeps only in-frame clones here, not all; method: immunoSEQ multiplex PCR. The V and J calls and clone size were taken over from that table, and D and trimming were inferred from the DNA. Of about 64,000 clones listed, 85% to 90% are singletons. Germline V gives CDR1 MDHEN, CDR2 SYDVKM. The length of the CDR3 is 13 residues. The TCR comes from a man aged 50-59 years with active COVID-19. The gene calls are TRBV28 and TRBJ1-1, with D perhaps TRBD1 (6 bases). The specimen sequenced was peripheral blood. The CDR3 protein is CAATSGVNTEAFF. The CDR3 nucleotides read TGTGCGGCCACCTCAGGGGTAAACACTGAAGCTTTCTTT.